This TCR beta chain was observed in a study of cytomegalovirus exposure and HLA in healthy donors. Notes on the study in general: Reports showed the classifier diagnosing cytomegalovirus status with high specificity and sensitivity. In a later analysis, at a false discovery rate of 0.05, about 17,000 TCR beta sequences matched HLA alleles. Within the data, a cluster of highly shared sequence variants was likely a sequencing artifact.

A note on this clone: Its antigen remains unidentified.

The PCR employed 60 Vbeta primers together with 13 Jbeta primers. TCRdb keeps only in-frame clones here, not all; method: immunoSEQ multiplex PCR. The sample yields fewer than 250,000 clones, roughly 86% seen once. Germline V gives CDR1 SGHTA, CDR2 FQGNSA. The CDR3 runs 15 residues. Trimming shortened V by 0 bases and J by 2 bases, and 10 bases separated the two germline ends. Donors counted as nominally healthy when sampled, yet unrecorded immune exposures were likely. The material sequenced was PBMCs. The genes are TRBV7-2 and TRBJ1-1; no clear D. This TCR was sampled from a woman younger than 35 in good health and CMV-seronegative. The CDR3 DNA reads TGTGCCAGCAGCTTAGCGCTCCAGGCTAACACTGAAGCTTTCTTT. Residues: CASSLALQANTEAFF.